One and the same sample provided the 21 T cell receptor beta chains below, sequenced in a study of pediatric ulcerative colitis (dated by TCRdb to between 2018 and 2021). The method was the immunoSEQ multiplex PCR assay. TCRdb's version of the immuneACCESS table is confined to in-frame rearrangements and falls short of the full clone set. An unresolved V gene accounts for under half of the shortfall where checked; the remainder is of unknown origin. The sample table shows more than 50,000 clones, and about nine tenths are seen once. Of the sample, about 1.5% is held by the ten largest clones. The sequencing sample was made of blood. The receptor source for this set is a boy aged 5-17 years who was a control in a study of pediatric ulcerative colitis.

The V gene is TRBV4-3, the J gene TRBJ1-2; D is uncertain. CDR3 length: 13 residues. The V end lost 0 bases, the J end lost 7 bases, and 9 bases lay between the germline ends. Germline CDR1 is LGHNA and CDR2 is YSLEER. In nucleotides, the CDR3 is TGCGCCAGCAGCCAAGAATTATCCGGTGGCTACACCTTC. Encoded protein: CASSQELSGGYTF.

This chain connects TRBV15 to TRBJ1-1, with TRBD1 matching over 7 bases. Unmatched junction bases numbered 1, after V lost 2 bases and J lost 7 bases. The CDR3 extends over 12 amino acids. Germline lookup yields CDR1 LNHNV and CDR2 YYDKDF (reference sequence). CDR3 in amino acids: CATSRRTGEAFF. The CDR3 bases are TGTGCCACCAGCAGACGGACAGGTGAAGCTTTCTTT.

The chain employs TRBV5-4 and TRBJ2-4; possible D gene TRBD2, 5 bases. Germline loops: CDR1 SGHNT, CDR2 YYREEE (reference sequence). The CDR3 consists of 15 residues. The germline V and J ends were trimmed by 4 bases and 8 bases, with 19 bases remaining between them. Here the CDR3 reads CASSQPERSRDIQYF. The CDR3 nucleotides are TGTGCCAGCAGCCAACCCGAGCGGAGTAGGGACATTCAGTACTTC.

The V gene is TRBV7-7, the J gene TRBJ2-7; D not certain. The CDR3 spans 15 residues. The V end was cut by 1 base, the J end by 4 bases, with 14 bases between. Germline lookup yields CDR1 SSHAT and CDR2 FNYEAQ (reference sequence). CDR3 amino acids: CASSLGPGPEYEQYF. In DNA, the CDR3 is TGTGCCAGCAGCTTAGGTCCCGGGCCCGAGTACGAGCAGTACTTC.

The V gene is TRBV6-5, the J gene TRBJ1-2; D gene unclear. V shed 2 bases and J shed 5 bases, with 12 bases lying between them. The CDR3 has 14 residues. CDR1 is MNHEY, CDR2 SVGAGI, per germline. CDR3 residues: CASSYRDGRYGYTF. CDR3 DNA: TGTGCCAGCAGTTACAGGGATGGTCGTTATGGCTACACCTTC.

V gene TRBV11-3 combines with J gene TRBJ2-2, with 9 bases that match TRBD1. Trimming took 5 bases from V and 3 from J; bases not matched to a gene: 4. The CDR3 spans 15 residues. The V gene's germline CDR1 is SGHNT and CDR2 YENEEA. The CDR3 loop reads CASSPGTGYTGELFF. CDR3 bases: TGTGCCAGCAGCCCCGGGACAGGGTACACCGGGGAGCTGTTTTTT.

The chain carries TRBV5-1 and TRBJ2-5, with a possible D match to TRBD1 (5 bases). CDR3 size: 15 residues. V shed 1 base and J shed 7 bases, with 17 bases lying between them. Germline V gene data show CDR1 as SGHRS and CDR2 as YFSETQ. The CDR3 here is CASSLLGQGFVTQYF. The CDR3 coding sequence is TGCGCCAGCAGCTTGTTAGGGCAGGGCTTTGTGACCCAGTACTTC.

The genes are TRBV5-1 and TRBJ2-5, with no clear D. Trimming left V 4 bases short and J 1 base short, with 5 bases between. The CDR3 consists of 12 residues. Germline V CDR1 and CDR2: SGHRS, YFSETQ. The DNA of the CDR3 is TGCGCCAGCAGCACTTTCCAAGAGACCCAGTACTTC. It codes for CASSTFQETQYF.

This clone has more than one count but fewer than ten. The rearrangement joins TRBV18 to TRBJ1-2; D gene ambiguous. Germline CDR1 is KGHSH and CDR2 is LQKENI. This CDR3 comprises 14 residues. Trimming removed 3 bases from V and 4 bases from J, with 12 bases in between. Here the CDR3 reads CASSPSGETYGYTF. The CDR3 coding sequence is TGTGCCAGCTCACCCTCCGGGGAGACCTATGGCTACACCTTC.

The rearrangement uses TRBV28 and TRBJ2-7; 7 bases are a match to TRBD1. Germline V gives CDR1 MDHEN, CDR2 SYDVKM. Germline trimming cut 6 bases from V and 6 bases from J; bases unmatched to any gene: 17. This CDR3 is built from 16 residues. CDR3 loop: CASSPDPRLQGLEQYF. DNA of the CDR3: TGTGCCAGCAGCCCAGACCCCAGATTACAGGGGCTCGAGCAGTACTTC.

The rearrangement links TRBV29-1 to TRBJ1-2, with 9 bases fitting TRBD1. The ends lost 6 bases at V and 4 bases at J; junction bases unmatched: 9. CDR1 SQVTM and CDR2 ANQGSEA come from the germline V gene. The CDR3 loop spans 14 amino acids. CDR3 DNA: TGCAGCGTATCCCCGGGACAGGGCCGCTATGGCTACACCTTC. Translating gives CSVSPGQGRYGYTF.

This chain links TRBV18 with TRBJ2-1; TRBD1 aligns across 9 bases. CDR3 size: 14 residues. The germline gives CDR1 KGHSH, CDR2 LQKENI. Unmatched junction bases numbered 4, after V lost 3 bases and J lost 7 bases. In DNA form, the CDR3 reads TGTGCCAGCTCACCCGGGACAGGGAGGAATGAGCAGTTCTTC. The encoded protein is CASSPGTGRNEQFF.

This chain joins TRBV28 and TRBJ1-2; 8 nucleotides match TRBD1. Germline CDR1 MDHEN, CDR2 SYDVKM. The CDR3 extends over 14 amino acids. Trimming cost V 6 bases and J 3 bases; bases outside gene matches: 6. In DNA, the CDR3 is TGTGCCAGCAGGGATACGACAGGGGACTATGGCTACACCTTC. Protein sequence: CASRDTTGDYGYTF.

The V gene is TRBV28, the J gene TRBJ2-2, with 8 nucleotides matching TRBD1. Germline loops: CDR1 MDHEN, CDR2 SYDVKM. The ends lost 4 bases at V and 5 bases at J; junction bases unmatched: 6. CDR3 length equals 15 residues. The CDR3 DNA reads TGTGCCAGCAGTTCTACAGGGGGTCGGACCGGGGAGCTGTTTTTT. Translation: CASSSTGGRTGELFF.

The rearrangement links TRBV6-4 to TRBJ1-5; possible D gene TRBD1, 5 bases. This CDR3 has 13 residues. Trimming took off 10 bases at V and 1 base at J, with 11 bases between the two ends. Germline V gene data show CDR1 as MRHNA and CDR2 as SNTAGT. Here the CDR3 reads CANDQGSNQPQHF. CDR3 sequence (DNA): TGTGCCAACGACCAGGGAAGCAATCAGCCCCAGCATTTT.

V usage is TRBV2 and J usage is TRBJ2-1; 13 bases are a match to TRBD2. With 4 bases clipped from V and 4 bases from J, the junction kept 7 bases outside the gene matches. Germline lookup yields CDR1 SNHLY and CDR2 FYNNEI. The CDR3 loop spans 17 amino acids. In DNA, the CDR3 is TGTGCCAGCAGTGTACTAGCGGGAGGGAGTGGTTACAATGAGCAGTTCTTC. Its protein is CASSVLAGGSGYNEQFF.

The V gene is TRBV6-6, the J gene TRBJ1-5; D is undetermined. CDR1 is MNHNY and CDR2 is SVGAGI in the germline V gene (reference sequence). The CDR3 contains 13 residues. Deletions cut 7 bases from V and 4 bases from J, with 11 bases between. The CDR3 DNA reads as TGTGCCAGCACCCAGACGGGGAATCAGCCCCAGCATTTT. It translates to CASTQTGNQPQHF.

The V gene is TRBV2, the J gene TRBJ2-7; TRBD2 agrees at 9 bases. V was pared by 6 bases and J by 7 bases, with 13 bases of the junction left unmatched. The CDR3 sequence is 15 residues long. The germline V gene encodes CDR1 SNHLY and CDR2 FYNNEI. CDR3 region: CASRGRAGGPREQYF. In nucleotides, the CDR3 is TGTGCCAGCAGGGGACGGGCGGGAGGGCCACGGGAGCAGTACTTC.

This chain joins TRBV6-5 and TRBJ1-1, with no clear D. CDR1 and CDR2 from the germline V gene are MNHEY and SVGAGI. CDR3 size: 14 residues. Trimming shortened V by 3 bases and J by 2 bases, and 10 bases separated the two germline ends. The CDR3 DNA reads TGTGCCAGCAGTTATCCGACCGTTAACACTGAAGCTTTCTTT. This codes for CASSYPTVNTEAFF.

The gene calls are TRBV18 and TRBJ2-1; TRBD2 agrees at 12 bases. V shed 4 bases and J 8 bases; nucleotides not matched to a gene: 3. Germline V gives CDR1 KGHSH, CDR2 LQKENI. The CDR3 length is 14 residues. DNA of the CDR3: TGTGCCAGCTCACGACTAGCGGGGGCGGATGAGCAGTTCTTC. Its protein product is CASSRLAGADEQFF.

V and J are TRBV19 and TRBJ2-7, with a weak D call TRBD1 (6 bases). Trimming cost V 5 bases and J 5 bases, with 10 bases left between them. The germline V gene encodes CDR1 LNHDA and CDR2 SQIVND (reference sequence). The CDR3 spans 12 residues. The CDR3 DNA follows: TGTGCCAGTAGTCTTCGGACAGACGAGCAGTACTTC. Protein sequence: CASSLRTDEQYF. The full variable domain, completed using reference TRBV19 and TRBJ2-7, is DGGITQSPKYLFRKEGQNVTLSCEQNLNHDAMYWYRQDPGQGLRLIYYSQIVNDFQKGDIAEGYSVSREKKESFPLTVTSAQKNPTAFYLCASSLRTDEQYFGPGTRLTVT.